These 20 T cell receptor beta chains originate from one sample sequenced in a study of OX40 agonist ivuxolimab in advanced cancers. Sequencing used immunoSEQ multiplex PCR; TCRdb keeps in-frame clones, though not all of them. Of around 44,000 clones in the sample, approximately 83% were seen once. The specimen was CD4+ or CD8+ T cells sorted from blood, collected in a trial of the OX40 agonist ivuxolimab. Source of these receptors: an adult with an advanced solid tumor such as melanoma, head and neck, liver or kidney cancer.

This chain joins TRBV19 and TRBJ1-1; 9 bases map to TRBD1. This CDR3 is 17 amino acids long. V lost 8 bases, J lost 1 base, and 14 bases stayed unmatched. Looked up from germline, CDR1 is LNHDA and CDR2 is SQIVND (reference sequence). The CDR3 nucleotides read TGTGCCAGTTTGCCTATCGGGACAGGGTGGGGGAACACTGAAGCTTTCTTT. Its protein is CASLPIGTGWGNTEAFF.

The chain joins TRBV19 to TRBJ1-5; 7 bases match TRBD1. Germline V CDR1 and CDR2: LNHDA, SQIVND (reference sequence). V shed 5 bases, J shed 6 bases, and the junction held 7 bases outside the gene matches. The CDR3 contains 14 residues. The CDR3 DNA is TGTGCCAGTAGTCGAACAGGGGCAGGTCAGCCCCAGCATTTT. Its translation: CASSRTGAGQPQHF.

This clone has just one count. The chain carries TRBV4-2 and TRBJ1-1; no reliable D call. Trimming took off 1 base at V and 0 bases at J, with 15 bases between the two ends. Germline CDR1 reads LGHNA; CDR2 reads YNFKEQ. The CDR3 spans 17 residues. The CDR3 is CASSQVLGGGMNTEAFF. CDR3 coding DNA: TGTGCCAGCAGCCAAGTATTGGGTGGAGGGATGAACACTGAAGCTTTCTTT.

The rearrangement joins TRBV11-2 to TRBJ2-5; tentative D call: TRBD2 (6 bases). The CDR3 totals 13 residues. Trimming took 4 bases from V and 5 from J, leaving 11 bases between them. Germline values: CDR1 SGHAT, CDR2 FQNNGV. Here the CDR3 reads CASSSRDSETQYF. In DNA form, the CDR3 reads TGTGCCAGCAGCTCCAGGGACTCCGAGACCCAGTACTTC. The whole variable domain, filled in from reference TRBV11-2 and TRBJ2-5, reads EAGVAQSPRYKIIEKRQSVAFWCNPISGHATLYWYQQILGQGPKLLIQFQNNGVVDDSQLPKDRFSAERLKGVDSTLKIQPAKLEDSAVYLCASSSRDSETQYFGPGTRLLVL.

The chain carries TRBV25-1 and TRBJ1-2; 8 positions agree with TRBD1. The J segment lost 5 bases and the V segment lost 3 bases, leaving 8 bases of the junction unmatched. The CDR3 length is 15 residues. CDR1 is MGHDK, CDR2 SYGVNS, per germline. The CDR3 spells CASSETGAPSYGYTF. In DNA, the CDR3 is TGTGCCAGCAGTGAGACAGGGGCTCCCAGTTATGGCTACACCTTC.

In its sample, this clone was seen a few times. V is TRBV5-5 and J is TRBJ2-2; the D is unclear. The CDR3 sequence is 16 residues long. Trimming removed 1 base at V and 0 bases at J, with 10 bases between. Germline CDR1 SGHKS, CDR2 YYEKEE (reference sequence). CDR3 in amino acids: CASSLLQPANTGELFF. Here the CDR3 DNA reads TGTGCCAGCAGCTTGCTTCAGCCCGCGAACACCGGGGAGCTGTTTTTT.

The V and J genes are TRBV7-9 and TRBJ2-4; tentative D call: TRBD2 (6 bases). The length of the CDR3 is 15 residues. Looked up from germline, CDR1 is SEHNR and CDR2 is FQNEAQ (reference sequence). Trimming cost V 5 bases and J 0 bases, with 11 bases left between them. CDR3 amino acids: CASSTEGVAKNIQYF. The DNA for the CDR3 is TGTGCCAGCAGCACGGAGGGCGTAGCCAAAAACATTCAGTACTTC.

This clone was picked up a small number of times. This chain links TRBV19 with TRBJ2-6, with a possible D match to TRBD1 (6 bases). V lost 5 bases to trimming and J lost 0 bases, with 11 bases between them. Germline-derived CDR1 and CDR2 are LNHDA and SQIVND (reference sequence). This CDR3 comprises 16 residues. CDR3 amino acids: CASSSSQGSGANVLTF. In DNA, the CDR3 is TGTGCCAGTAGTTCCTCACAGGGCTCTGGGGCCAACGTCCTGACTTTC.

This chain joins TRBV5-8 and TRBJ1-5; D unclear. V lost 3 bases, J lost 6 bases, and 4 bases lay in between. This CDR3 contains 11 residues. From germline, CDR1 is SGHTS and CDR2 YDEGEE. CDR3 in amino acids: CASSSFQPQHF. The CDR3 DNA reads as TGTGCCAGCAGCTCGTTTCAGCCCCAGCATTTT.

This chain joins TRBV5-1 and TRBJ2-5; D not certain. The CDR3 sequence is 14 residues long. V was pared by 2 bases and J by 2 bases, with 10 bases between. The germline V gene encodes CDR1 SGHRS and CDR2 YFSETQ. The CDR3 DNA sequence: TGCGCCAGCAGCTTTGGCATAGGACAAGAGACCCAGTACTTC. Its translation: CASSFGIGQETQYF.

V usage is TRBV5-1 and J usage is TRBJ1-1; D possibly corresponds to TRBD1 (5 bases). There are 14 residues in the CDR3. CDR1 and CDR2 (germline): SGHRS, YFSETQ. Between the trimmed V and J ends, which lost 4 bases and 1 base, there was a span of 11 bases. The CDR3 sequence: CASSRPGENTEAFF. The CDR3 DNA is TGCGCCAGCAGCCGGCCGGGGGAGAACACTGAAGCTTTCTTT.

The chain uses TRBV7-3 and TRBJ2-1; D perhaps matches TRBD1 (6 bases). The CDR3 runs 17 residues. Germline CDR1 and CDR2: SGHTA and FQGTGA. Trimming pared 1 base from V and 2 bases from J, leaving 15 bases between. This CDR3 is CASSLKGAGVPYNEQFF. DNA of the CDR3: TGTGCCAGCAGCTTAAAAGGGGCAGGGGTCCCCTACAATGAGCAGTTCTTC.

J is TRBJ1-4 and V is TRBV7-9; D is uncertain. Trimming shortened V by 3 bases and J by 6 bases, and 8 bases separated the two germline ends. CDR1 is SEHNR, CDR2 FQNEAQ, per germline (reference sequence). The CDR3 covers 13 residues. Written as DNA, the CDR3 is TGTGCCAGCAGCTTTCACGGCGATGAAAAACTGTTTTTT. Protein product: CASSFHGDEKLFF.

V is TRBV19 and J is TRBJ1-5; 7 positions agree with TRBD1. Germline lookup yields CDR1 LNHDA and CDR2 SQIVND (reference sequence). The CDR3 loop spans 14 amino acids. V lost 5 bases and J lost 10; bases outside the gene matches: 11. The CDR3 region is CASSFPGQKQPQHF. For the CDR3, the DNA is TGTGCCAGTAGTTTCCCGGGACAGAAACAACCCCAGCATTTT.

V gene TRBV19 combines with J gene TRBJ1-1; 7 bases map to TRBD1. With V trimmed by 6 bases and J by 7 bases, 8 bases remained unmatched. Germline-derived CDR1 and CDR2 are LNHDA and SQIVND (reference sequence). The CDR3 length is 13 residues. CDR3 amino acids: CASRRQGESEAFF. The CDR3 DNA sequence: TGTGCCAGTAGACGACAGGGCGAGAGTGAAGCTTTCTTT. The whole variable domain, remainder taken from reference TRBV19 and TRBJ1-1, is DGGITQSPKYLFRKEGQNVTLSCEQNLNHDAMYWYRQDPGQGLRLIYYSQIVNDFQKGDIAEGYSVSREKKESFPLTVTSAQKNPTAFYLCASRRQGESEAFFGQGTRLTVV.

This chain connects TRBV7-8 to TRBJ1-3; D is possibly TRBD1 (5 bases). V was cut by 0 bases and J by 4 bases, with 13 bases left in between. Germline V gives CDR1 SGHVS, CDR2 FQNEAQ. The CDR3 extends over 16 amino acids. Here the CDR3 reads CASSLAGVGWGNTIYF. In DNA form, the CDR3 reads TGTGCCAGCAGCTTAGCGGGGGTGGGCTGGGGAAACACCATATATTTT.

This clone was seen only once. This CDR3 is CASSVRSLNEQFF. The CDR3 DNA reads as TGTGCCAGCAGCGTACGTAGCCTCAATGAGCAGTTCTTC. The V and J genes are TRBV9 and TRBJ2-1; no definite D call. Germline CDR1 is SGDLS and CDR2 is YYNGEE. Trimming removed 1 base from V and 6 bases from J, with 8 bases in between. The CDR3 sequence is 13 residues long. Filled out from reference TRBV9 and TRBJ2-1, the complete variable domain reads DSGVTQTPKHLITATGQRVTLRCSPRSGDLSVYWYQQSLDQGLQFLIQYYNGEERAKGNILERFSAQQFPDLHSELNLSSLELGDSALYFCASSVRSLNEQFFGPGTRLTVL.

This clone was detected only a few times. The rearrangement joins TRBV2 to TRBJ2-6; D may be TRBD1 (6 bases). Per the germline V gene, CDR1 is SNHLY and CDR2 is FYNNEI. V was pared by 8 bases and J by 0 bases, with 8 bases between. CDR3 size: 14 residues. The CDR3 reads CASDRFSGANVLTF. CDR3 sequence (DNA): TGTGCCAGCGACAGGTTCTCTGGGGCCAACGTCCTGACTTTC.

This chain links TRBV6-5 with TRBJ2-7; D is possibly TRBD1 (5 bases). Trimming shortened V by 2 bases and J by 2 bases, and 10 bases separated the two germline ends. In germline, CDR1 is MNHEY, CDR2 SVGAGI. The CDR3 has 14 amino acids. The CDR3, as DNA: TGTGCCAGCAGTTACGGGGCAGATCCCTACGAGCAGTACTTC. Amino acid sequence: CASSYGADPYEQYF.

The rearrangement uses TRBV5-4 and TRBJ2-3; perhaps TRBD2 as D (5 bases). The germline V and J ends were trimmed by 4 bases and 1 base, with 19 bases remaining between them. The CDR3 is 17 amino acids. CDR1 and CDR2 from the germline V gene are SGHNT and YYREEE (reference sequence). The CDR3 DNA reads as TGTGCCAGCAGCCAGAAGCGGAAGGCCGACGGCACAGATACGCAGTATTTT. Its translation: CASSQKRKADGTDTQYF. Full variable domain (outside the CDR3, taken from reference TRBV5-4 and TRBJ2-3): ETGVTQSPTHLIKTRGQQVTLRCSSQSGHNTVSWYQQALGQGPQFIFQYYREEENGRGNFPPRFSGLQFPNYSSELNVNALELDDSALYLCASSQKRKADGTDTQYFGPGTRLTVL.